This entry is about one TCR beta chain. Its target is not known. Likely a read error: the CDR3 ends without its conserved phenylalanine or tryptophan. Molecular barcoded adaptors covering alpha/delta and beta/gamma chains were used on approximately 440 ng RNA. TCRdb processed the reads anew with MiXCR; each CDR3 protein has one entry. This table holds fewer than 100,000 distinct CDR3 sequences, approximately 13% found once. The CDR3 totals 17 residues. Trimming at V came to 4 bases and at J to 0 bases, leaving 5 bases not matched to a gene. Germline assignment: CDR1 LGHNA and CDR2 YNFKEQ. This sample stems from a study of read filtering for tumor transcriptome and immune sequencing. Overall study context: Revised staging placed eight or nine patients in R-ISS I, around 15 in II, over 5 in III. Whole-transcriptome libraries were prepared after DNase treatment.

Overall study results and limits: The CD138-negative fraction was mixed bone marrow immune cells, not pure T cells. Dropping single-read clonotypes raised IR-seq and RNA-seq shared-clonotype correlation.

J is TRBJ2-1 and V is TRBV4-2, with 11 bases fitting TRBD2. The receptor comes from a donor at least 40 years old with multiple myeloma. Sequenced sample: a population of CD138-negative cells sorted from bone marrow. This CDR3 is CASSPTTSGGSYNEQFL. CDR3 sequence (DNA): TGTGCCAGCAGCCCAACAACTAGCGGGGGCTCCTACAATGAGCAGTTCCTC.